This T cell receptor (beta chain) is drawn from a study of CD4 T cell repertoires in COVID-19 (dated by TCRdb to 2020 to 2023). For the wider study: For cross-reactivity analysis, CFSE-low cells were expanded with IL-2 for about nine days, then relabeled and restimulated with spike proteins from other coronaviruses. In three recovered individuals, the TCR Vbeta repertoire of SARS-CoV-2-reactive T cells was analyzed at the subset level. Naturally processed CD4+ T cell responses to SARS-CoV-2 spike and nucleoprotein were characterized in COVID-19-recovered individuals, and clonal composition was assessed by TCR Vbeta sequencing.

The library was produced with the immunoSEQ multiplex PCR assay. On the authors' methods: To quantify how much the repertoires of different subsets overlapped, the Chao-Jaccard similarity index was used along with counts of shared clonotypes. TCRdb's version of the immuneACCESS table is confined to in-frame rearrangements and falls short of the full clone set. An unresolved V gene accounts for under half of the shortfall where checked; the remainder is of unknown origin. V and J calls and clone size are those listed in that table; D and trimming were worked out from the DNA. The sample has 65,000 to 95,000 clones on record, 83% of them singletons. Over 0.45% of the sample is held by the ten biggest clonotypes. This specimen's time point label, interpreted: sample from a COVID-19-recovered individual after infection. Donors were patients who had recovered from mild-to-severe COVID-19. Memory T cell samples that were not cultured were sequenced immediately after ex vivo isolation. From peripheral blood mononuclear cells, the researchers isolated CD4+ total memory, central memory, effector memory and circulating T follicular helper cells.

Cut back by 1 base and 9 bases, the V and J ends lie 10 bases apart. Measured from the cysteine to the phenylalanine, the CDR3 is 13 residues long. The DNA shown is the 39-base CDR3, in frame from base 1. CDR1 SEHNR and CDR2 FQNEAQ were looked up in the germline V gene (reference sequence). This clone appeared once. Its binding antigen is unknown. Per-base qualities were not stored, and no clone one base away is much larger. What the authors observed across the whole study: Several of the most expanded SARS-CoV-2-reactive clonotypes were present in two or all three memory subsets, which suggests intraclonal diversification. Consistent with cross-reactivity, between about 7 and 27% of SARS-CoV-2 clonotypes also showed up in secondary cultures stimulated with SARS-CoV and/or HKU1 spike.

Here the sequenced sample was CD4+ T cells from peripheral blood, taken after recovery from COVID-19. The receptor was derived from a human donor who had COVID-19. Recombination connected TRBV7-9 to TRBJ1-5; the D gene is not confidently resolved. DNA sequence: TGTGCCAGCAGCTTAGAGGCCGACGGGCCCCAGCATTTT. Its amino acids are CASSLEADGPQHF.